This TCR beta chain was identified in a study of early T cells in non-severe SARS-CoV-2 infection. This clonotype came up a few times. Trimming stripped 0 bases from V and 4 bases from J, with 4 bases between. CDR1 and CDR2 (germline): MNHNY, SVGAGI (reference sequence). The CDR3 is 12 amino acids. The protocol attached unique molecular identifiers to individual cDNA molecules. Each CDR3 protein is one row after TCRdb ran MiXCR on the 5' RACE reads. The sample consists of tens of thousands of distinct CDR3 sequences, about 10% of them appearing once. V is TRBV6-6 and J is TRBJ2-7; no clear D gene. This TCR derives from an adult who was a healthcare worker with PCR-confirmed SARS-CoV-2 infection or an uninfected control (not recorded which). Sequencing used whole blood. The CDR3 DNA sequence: TGTGCCAGCAGTTACTCGCGTTACGAGCAGTACTTC. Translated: CASSYSRYEQYF.